This T cell receptor (beta chain) was identified during a study of CD8+ T cells in alopecia areata. Whole-study context: Twice a day, 5 to 10 mg of oral tofacitinib was administered to treated patients.

It was from alopecia areata patients that lesional scalp punch biopsies and peripheral blood were collected. Concerning this clone itself: The antigen is not known.

Study-wide points: Normal skin contains resident alphabeta T cells, and these are also sequenced in scalp samples. TCR sharing was clearer in mice than between patients, perhaps partly owing to patient HLA diversity.

Sequencing used cDNA as its template, made by extracting RNA and reverse transcribing it. Libraries were prepared by immunoSEQ multiplex PCR; TCRdb keeps only in-frame clonotypes and omits some of them. In the table there are 140,000 to 150,000 clones, over 45% of which are singletons. Germline-derived CDR1 and CDR2 are SGHTA and FQGNSA. V trimming: 6 bases; J trimming: 4 bases; junction bases outside the gene matches: 8. CDR3 length: 14 amino acids. The TCR originated in a human donor with alopecia areata. The sequenced sample was CD4+ T cells sorted from blood. This sequence joins TRBV7-2 and TRBJ1-2; the match to TRBD1 covers 7 bases. The CDR3 coding sequence is TGTGCCAGCAGTTCAGGACAGGCGTCCTATGGCTACACCTTC. Residues: CASSSGQASYGYTF.